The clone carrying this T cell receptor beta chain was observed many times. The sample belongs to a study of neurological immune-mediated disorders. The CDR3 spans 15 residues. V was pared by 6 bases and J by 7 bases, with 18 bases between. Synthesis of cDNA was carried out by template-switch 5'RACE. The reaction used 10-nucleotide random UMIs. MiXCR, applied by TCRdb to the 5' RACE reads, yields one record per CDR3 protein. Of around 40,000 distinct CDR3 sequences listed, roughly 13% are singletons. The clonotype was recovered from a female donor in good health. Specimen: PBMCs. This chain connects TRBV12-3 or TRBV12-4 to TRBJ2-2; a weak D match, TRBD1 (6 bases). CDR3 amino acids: CASRAGTTTNGELFF. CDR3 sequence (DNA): TGTGCCAGCAGGGCTGGGACAACAACCAACGGGGAGCTGTTTTTT.